Listed below are T cell receptor beta chains from one sample, sequenced in a study of T cells after yellow fever vaccination. TCRdb processed the 5' RACE reads anew with MiXCR; each CDR3 protein has one entry. Among 200,000 to 250,000 distinct CDR3 sequences, more than 3% were seen once, and the ten largest hold approximately 3%. Sequenced here: CD4+ T cells sorted from PBMCs, sampled 10 days after the yellow fever booster vaccination. The source is a man aged 18 to 30 who received the YFV17D yellow fever vaccine. Both conserved end residues are part of each CDR3. The order of the fields is D gene, V gene, clone size, J gene, CDR3 protein, CDR3 DNA. A D gene is named only where the DNA matches it firmly. Some rows mark clone size as missing; the rest say once, few, many or name a class of expanded clone.

>-|TRBV7-9|many|TRBJ1-1
CASNFRGEAFF
TGTGCCAGCAACTTTAGGGGTGAAGCTTTCTTT
>-|TRBV2|-|TRBJ2-2
CASSLGFYTGELFF
TGTGCCAGCAGTCTCGGATTCTACACCGGGGAGCTGTTTTTT
>TRBD2|TRBV12-3/TRBV12-4|-|TRBJ2-1
CASSGRGAGIHNEQFF
TGTGCCAGCAGTGGTCGAGGAGCGGGGATCCACAATGAGCAGTTCTTC
>TRBD1|TRBV6-6|many|TRBJ1-4
CASSSTQGVQNEKLFF
TGTGCCAGCAGTTCGACCCAGGGGGTGCAAAATGAAAAACTGTTTTTT
>-|TRBV12-5|many|TRBJ1-5
CASGLVQGGPQHF
TGTGCTAGTGGTTTGGTACAGGGCGGGCCCCAGCATTTT
>-|TRBV13|-|TRBJ2-2
CASSRGRPTGELFF
TGTGCCAGCAGCCGGGGACGTCCGACCGGGGAGCTGTTTTTT
>-|TRBV28|many|TRBJ2-3
CASSLSPWRGYTTDTQYF
TGTGCCAGCAGTTTAAGCCCGTGGAGGGGGTATACCACAGATACGCAGTATTTT
>-|TRBV14|-|TRBJ1-1
CASSQGKGLRNTEAFF
TGTGCCAGCAGCCAAGGAAAAGGGCTTAGGAACACTGAAGCTTTCTTT
>TRBD2|TRBV7-2|-|TRBJ2-7
CASSERGGAAYEQYF
TGTGCCAGCAGCGAACGCGGGGGGGCCGCTTACGAGCAGTACTTC
>-|TRBV18|-|TRBJ1-3
CASSPIAGNPGNTIYF
TGTGCCAGCTCACCAATCGCAGGGAACCCTGGAAACACCATATATTTT
>-|TRBV6-2/TRBV6-3|-|TRBJ1-5
CASSEQGKGNQPQHF
TGTGCCAGCAGCGAACAGGGTAAGGGCAATCAGCCCCAGCATTTT
>TRBD1|TRBV29-1|-|TRBJ2-1
CSVGQGTEQFF
TGCAGCGTAGGACAGGGCACTGAGCAGTTCTTC
>TRBD1|TRBV29-1|few|TRBJ1-1
CSVQGQGRTEAFF
TGCAGCGTCCAGGGACAGGGACGCACTGAAGCTTTCTTT
>TRBD1|TRBV7-2|few|TRBJ1-1
CASSFTGVANTEAFF
TGTGCCAGCAGCTTTACAGGGGTTGCGAACACTGAAGCTTTCTTT
>-|TRBV7-9|many|TRBJ2-2
CASSAGGSTGELFF
TGTGCCAGCTCGGCCGGGGGAAGCACCGGGGAGCTGTTTTTT
>TRBD2|TRBV9|many|TRBJ2-3
CASSPRLAGSTDTQYF
TGTGCCAGCAGCCCCAGACTAGCGGGTAGCACAGATACGCAGTATTTT
>-|TRBV7-9|many|TRBJ1-2
CASSPRAVGYGYTF
TGTGCCAGCAGCCCTCGCGCAGTGGGTTATGGCTACACCTTC